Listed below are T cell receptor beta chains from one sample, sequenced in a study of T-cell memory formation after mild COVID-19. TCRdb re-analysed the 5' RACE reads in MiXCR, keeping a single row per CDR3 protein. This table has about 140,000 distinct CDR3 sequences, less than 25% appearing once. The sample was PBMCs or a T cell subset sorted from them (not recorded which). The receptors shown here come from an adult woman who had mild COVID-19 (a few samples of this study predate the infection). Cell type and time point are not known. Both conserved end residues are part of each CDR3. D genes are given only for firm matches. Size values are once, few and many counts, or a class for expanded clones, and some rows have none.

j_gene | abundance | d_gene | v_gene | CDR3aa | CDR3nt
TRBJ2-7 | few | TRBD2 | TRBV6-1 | CASSEADSGIPPGDYEQYF | TGTGCCAGCAGTGAAGCTGATAGCGGGATTCCCCCCGGGGACTACGAGCAGTACTTC
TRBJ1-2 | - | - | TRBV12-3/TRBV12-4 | CAKPSVGGIPMGYTF | TGTGCCAAGCCTTCTGTAGGGGGGATCCCCATGGGCTACACCTTC
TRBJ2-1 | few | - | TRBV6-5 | CASSYSGTSYNEQFF | TGTGCCAGCAGTTACTCAGGGACCTCCTACAATGAGCAGTTCTTC
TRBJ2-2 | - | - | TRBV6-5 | CASSYRGTTGELFF | TGTGCCAGCAGTTACAGAGGGACCACCGGGGAGCTGTTTTTT
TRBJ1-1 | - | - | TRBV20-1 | CSARARPEAFF | TGCAGTGCTAGAGCGAGGCCTGAAGCTTTCTTT
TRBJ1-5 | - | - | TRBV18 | CASSPDSYSNQPQHF | TGTGCCAGCTCACCCGACAGCTATAGCAATCAGCCCCAGCATTTT
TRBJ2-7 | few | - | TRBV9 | CASSIWAGSYEQYF | TGTGCCAGCAGCATCTGGGCAGGGTCCTACGAGCAGTACTTC
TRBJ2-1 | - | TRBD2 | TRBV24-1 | CATRGGAEQFF | TGTGCCACCCGGGGGGGAGCCGAGCAGTTCTTC
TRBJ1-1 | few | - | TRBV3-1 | CASSQVSDLNTEAFF | TGTGCCAGCAGCCAAGTAAGCGACTTGAACACTGAAGCTTTCTTT
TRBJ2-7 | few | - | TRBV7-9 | CASSPYGASYEQYF | TGTGCCAGCTCCCCCTACGGGGCCTCCTACGAGCAGTACTTC
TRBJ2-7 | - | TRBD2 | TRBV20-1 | CSASASLAGEYEQYF | TGCAGTGCTAGTGCATCCCTAGCGGGAGAATACGAGCAGTACTTC
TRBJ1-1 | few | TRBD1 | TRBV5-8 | CASSLGQGLANTEAFF | TGTGCCAGCAGCTTGGGACAGGGGCTGGCGAACACTGAAGCTTTCTTT
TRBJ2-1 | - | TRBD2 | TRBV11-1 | CASSGTGTSGRSYNEQFF | TGTGCCAGCAGCGGGACCGGGACTAGCGGGAGATCATACAATGAGCAGTTCTTC
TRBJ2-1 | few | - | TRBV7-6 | CASSSSGSNEQFF | TGTGCCAGCAGCAGTAGCGGTAGCAATGAGCAGTTCTTC
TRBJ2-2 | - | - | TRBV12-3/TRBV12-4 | CASSTLGGELFF | TGTGCCAGCAGCACCTTGGGCGGGGAGCTGTTTTTT
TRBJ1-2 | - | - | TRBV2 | CASSEGARERGYTF | TGTGCCAGCAGTGAAGGTGCCAGGGAAAGAGGCTACACCTTC
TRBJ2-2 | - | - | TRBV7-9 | CASHFGTPEKNTGELFF | TGTGCCAGCCACTTCGGGACACCTGAAAAAAACACCGGGGAGCTGTTTTTT
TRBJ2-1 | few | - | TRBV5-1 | CASSFRTLEDEQFF | TGCGCCAGCAGCTTTCGAACCCTAGAGGATGAGCAGTTCTTC
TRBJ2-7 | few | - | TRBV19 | CASSMEVQYF | TGTGCCAGTAGTATGGAGGTGCAGTACTTC
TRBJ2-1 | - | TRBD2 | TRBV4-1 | CASSPAGDSGGRSYNEQFF | TGCGCCAGCAGCCCAGCGGGAGATAGCGGGGGCCGCTCCTACAATGAGCAGTTCTTC
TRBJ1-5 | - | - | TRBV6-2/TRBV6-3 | CASSYPGGYQPQHF | TGTGCCAGCAGTTACCCCGGGGGCTATCAGCCCCAGCATTTT
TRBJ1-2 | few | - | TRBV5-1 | CASTPYGGYGYTF | TGCGCCAGCACCCCGTACGGGGGTTATGGCTACACCTTC
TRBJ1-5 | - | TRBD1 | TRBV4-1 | CASSRTRGPEQPQHF | TGCGCCAGCAGCCGAACCAGGGGGCCTGAGCAGCCCCAGCATTTT
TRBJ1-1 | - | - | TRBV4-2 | CASSPIGSSWAEAFF | TGTGCCAGCAGCCCGATCGGGAGTTCTTGGGCTGAAGCTTTCTTT
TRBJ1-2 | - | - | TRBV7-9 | CASSLIFTDNYGYTF | TGTGCCAGCAGCTTAATCTTTACTGATAACTATGGCTACACCTTC
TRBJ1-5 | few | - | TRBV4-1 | CASSHLPGDQPQHF | TGCGCCAGCAGCCACCTACCTGGGGATCAGCCCCAGCATTTT
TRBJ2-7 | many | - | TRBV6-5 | CASSQSVAAASYEQYF | TGTGCCAGCAGCCAATCGGTCGCGGCCGCCTCCTACGAGCAGTACTTC
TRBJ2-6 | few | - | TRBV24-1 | CATSGPGNANVLTF | TGTGCCACCAGCGGGCCCGGAAACGCCAACGTCCTGACTTTC
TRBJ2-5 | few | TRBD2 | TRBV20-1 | CSAREGLAGWETQYF | TGCAGTGCTAGAGAGGGACTAGCGGGGTGGGAGACCCAGTACTTC
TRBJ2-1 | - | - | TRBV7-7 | CASSLNGQYNEQFF | TGTGCTAGCAGCTTAAACGGACAATACAATGAGCAGTTCTTC
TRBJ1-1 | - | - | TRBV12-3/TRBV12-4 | CASSFAAVLANTEAFF | TGTGCCAGCAGTTTTGCCGCAGTGTTAGCGAACACTGAAGCTTTCTTT
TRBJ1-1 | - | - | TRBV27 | CASREGGAEAFF | TGTGCCAGCAGGGAGGGGGGGGCTGAAGCTTTCTTT
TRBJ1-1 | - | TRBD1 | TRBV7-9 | CASSSWDRTYTEAFF | TGTGCCAGCAGCTCGTGGGACAGGACATACACTGAAGCTTTCTTT
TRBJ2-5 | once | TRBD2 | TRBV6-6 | CASSSPGLAGEETQYF | TGTGCCAGCAGTTCCCCCGGACTAGCGGGGGAGGAGACCCAGTACTTC
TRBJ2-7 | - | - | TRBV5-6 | CASSLSGGQQNEQYF | TGTGCCAGCAGCTTGTCGGGGGGACAGCAGAACGAGCAGTACTTC
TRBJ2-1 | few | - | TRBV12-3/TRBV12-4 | CASSFAGSRDEQFF | TGTGCCAGCAGTTTTGCGGGGTCTAGGGATGAGCAGTTCTTC
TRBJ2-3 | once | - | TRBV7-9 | CASSLERGSGDTQYF | TGTGCCAGCAGCTTAGAAAGGGGCTCTGGAGATACGCAGTATTTT
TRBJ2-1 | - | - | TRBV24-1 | CATSPGLNYNEQFF | TGTGCCACCAGTCCCGGACTGAACTACAATGAGCAGTTCTTC
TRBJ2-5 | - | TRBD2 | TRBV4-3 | CASSQALAGTQYF | TGCGCCAGCAGCCAAGCACTAGCGGGGACCCAGTACTTC
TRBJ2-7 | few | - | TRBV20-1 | CSGIDRRSSYEQYF | TGCAGTGGAATCGATCGGCGTAGCTCCTACGAGCAGTACTTC
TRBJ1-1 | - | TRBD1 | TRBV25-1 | CASSAWGQTDEAFF | TGTGCCAGCAGTGCATGGGGACAGACGGATGAAGCTTTCTTT
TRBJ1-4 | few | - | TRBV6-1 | CASMEFGGGKLFF | TGTGCCAGCATGGAGTTCGGGGGAGGAAAACTGTTTTTT
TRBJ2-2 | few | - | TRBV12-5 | CASGFGGVGTGELFF | TGTGCTAGTGGTTTCGGCGGGGTAGGCACCGGGGAGCTGTTTTTT
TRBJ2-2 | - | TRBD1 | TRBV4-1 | CASSSGQYTGELFF | TGCGCCAGCAGCTCGGGACAGTACACCGGGGAGCTGTTTTTT
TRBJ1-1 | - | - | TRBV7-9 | CASSLLGGHTEAFF | TGTGCCAGCAGCTTATTGGGGGGCCATACTGAAGCTTTCTTT
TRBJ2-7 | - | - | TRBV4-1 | CASSPGMLYEQYF | TGCGCCAGCAGCCCAGGAATGTTGTACGAGCAGTACTTC
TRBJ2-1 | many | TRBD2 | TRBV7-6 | CASSLKAREGRGSYNEQFF | TGTGCCAGCAGCTTAAAGGCGCGGGAGGGCCGAGGGTCCTACAATGAGCAGTTCTTC
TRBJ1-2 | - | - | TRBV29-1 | CSVVPGDRVYGYTF | TGCAGCGTTGTCCCCGGGGATCGTGTCTATGGCTACACCTTC